This T cell receptor (beta chain) was obtained from a study of T cell changes during pregnancy in multiple sclerosis. CDR1 and CDR2 from the germline V gene are LNHNV and YYDKDF (reference sequence). The CDR3 loop spans 16 amino acids. The V and J ends lost 0 bases and 5 bases, in that order; junction bases with no gene match: 6. Repertoires were generated with immunoSEQ multiplex PCR, while TCRdb's copy carries only in-frame clones and drops some. The repertoire holds 65,000 to 95,000 clones, with around 91% as singletons. The receptor was derived from a female donor with multiple sclerosis, enrolled in a pregnancy study. Sequencing was performed on peripheral blood, taken before pregnancy. The chain carries TRBV15 and TRBJ2-5; 10 bases map to TRBD1. CDR3: CATSRDLGTGDETQYF. The CDR3 DNA reads as TGTGCCACCAGCAGAGATCTAGGGACAGGGGATGAGACCCAGTACTTC.